Below, 3 T cell receptor beta chains from the same sample are listed, as sequenced in a study of CD8 T cells in ankylosing spondylitis. TCRdb analysed the 5' RACE reads with MiXCR anew, one entry per CDR3 protein. The sample carries 250,000 to 350,000 distinct CDR3 sequences, 20% recorded once. The sample comprised blood, either unsorted or a sorted T cell fraction (not recorded which). Source of these receptors: a female donor with ankylosing spondylitis or in good health (not recorded which).

This clonotype was observed a few times. This chain links TRBV12-3 or TRBV12-4 with TRBJ1-2; D is perhaps TRBD1 (6 bases). The germline V and J ends were trimmed by 6 bases and 0 bases, with 8 bases remaining between them. The CDR3 runs 13 residues. The DNA for the CDR3 is TGTGCCAGCAGCGGGGGGCCTAACTATGGCTACACCTTC. Protein: CASSGGPNYGYTF.

The V and J genes are TRBV15 and TRBJ2-7; TRBD2 agrees at 13 bases. The V segment lost 3 bases and the J segment 4 bases; nucleotides outside the gene matches: 9. The CDR3 is 17 amino acids. The germline gives CDR1 LNHNV, CDR2 YYDKDF (reference sequence). CDR3 sequence reads: CATSRGPGTSGVYEQYF. The CDR3 coding sequence is TGTGCCACCAGCAGGGGTCCCGGGACTAGCGGGGTGTACGAGCAGTACTTC.

The chain couples TRBV12-3 or TRBV12-4 to TRBJ2-2, with D perhaps being TRBD1 or TRBD2 (5 bases each). Trimming shortened V by 3 bases and J by 5 bases, and 16 bases separated the two germline ends. CDR3 length equals 16 residues. CDR3 DNA sequence: TGTGCCAGCAGTTTTCATGGGGGAAGGGGAACCGGGGAGCTGTTTTTT. Translation: CASSFHGGRGTGELFF.